The next 6 T cell receptor beta chains were all read from a single sample in a study of control samples from healthy donors and cancer patients (dated by TCRdb to between 2020 and 2021). Libraries were prepared through the immunoSEQ multiplex PCR assay. The source is immuneACCESS, and TCRdb retained only in-frame sequences with V and J called. Part of the clones is not carried over; for the studies checked, unresolved V genes explain less than half of this, and the remainder is unexplained. This sample gives 120,000 or so clones in total; about 92% of them show up just once. The top ten hold around 1.8% of the sample. Sequencing was carried out using PBMCs. The receptors originated from a man between 50 and 59 years old with head and neck cancer.

The J gene is TRBJ1-2, the V gene TRBV5-3; D uncertain. TRBV5-3 counts as an open reading frame of uncertain function. The germline V and J ends were trimmed by 5 bases and 0 bases, with 8 bases remaining between them. The CDR3 loop spans 13 amino acids. The CDR3 region is CARSEEANYGYTF. CDR3 DNA sequence: TGTGCCAGAAGTGAGGAAGCTAACTATGGCTACACCTTC.

The chain recombines TRBV6-6 with TRBJ2-1; D is unclear. This CDR3 contains 14 residues. The V gene lost 1 base and the J gene lost 5 bases, with 9 bases spanning the gap. In germline, CDR1 is MNHNY, CDR2 SVGAGI (reference sequence). CDR3 region: CASSYLGIHNEQFF. CDR3 nucleotides: TGTGCCAGCAGTTACTTGGGGATTCACAATGAGCAGTTCTTC.

The CDR3 region is CASSHAGANSPLHF. CDR3 in DNA: TGCGCCAGCAGCCATGCAGGGGCTAATTCACCCCTCCACTTT. V usage is TRBV4-3 and J usage is TRBJ1-6; TRBD1 might be the D (6 bases). The CDR3 has 14 residues. CDR1 LGHNA and CDR2 YSLEER come from the germline V gene. The V gene lost 3 bases and the J gene lost 6 bases, with 9 bases spanning the gap.

V usage is TRBV3-1 (or the pseudogene TRBV3-2) and J usage is TRBJ2-7; 7 bases match TRBD2. Germline CDR1 and CDR2: LGHDT and YNNKEL (reference sequence). The junction had 16 bases not matched to a gene; V was cut back by 5 bases and J by 3 bases. The CDR3 sequence is 17 residues long. CDR3 residues: CASSSSGEGKQDYEQYF. The CDR3, as DNA: TGTGCCAGCAGCTCTTCCGGGGAGGGGAAACAGGACTACGAGCAGTACTTC.

The chain employs TRBV19 and TRBJ1-2, with D perhaps matching TRBD1 (6 bases). Between the trimmed V and J ends, which lost 4 bases and 6 bases, there was a span of 21 bases. Germline-derived CDR1 and CDR2 are LNHDA and SQIVND (reference sequence). This CDR3 contains 16 residues. CDR3 region: CASSTLQGRQSDGYTF. CDR3 DNA: TGTGCCAGTAGTACCCTACAGGGCAGGCAATCCGATGGCTACACCTTC.

The chain couples TRBV28 to TRBJ1-5, with D unresolved. Trimming cost V 4 bases and J 9 bases, with 10 bases left between them. The CDR3 spans 12 residues. CDR1 MDHEN and CDR2 SYDVKM come from the germline V gene. DNA of the CDR3: TGTGCCAGCAGTTCCCTCCAAATGCCCCAGCATTTT. Protein sequence: CASSSLQMPQHF.